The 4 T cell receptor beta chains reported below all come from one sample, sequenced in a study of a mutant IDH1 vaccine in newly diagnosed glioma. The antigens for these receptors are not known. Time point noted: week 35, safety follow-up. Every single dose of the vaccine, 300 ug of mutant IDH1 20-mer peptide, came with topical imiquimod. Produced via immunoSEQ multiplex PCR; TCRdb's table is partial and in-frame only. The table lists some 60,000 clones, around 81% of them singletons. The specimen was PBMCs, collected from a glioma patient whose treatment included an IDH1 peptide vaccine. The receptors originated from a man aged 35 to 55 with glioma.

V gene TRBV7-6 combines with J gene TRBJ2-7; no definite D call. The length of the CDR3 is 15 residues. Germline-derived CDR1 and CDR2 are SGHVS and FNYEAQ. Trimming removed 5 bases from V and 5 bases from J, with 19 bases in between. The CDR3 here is CASSRSSPLRNEQYF. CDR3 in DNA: TGTGCCAGCAGCCGTAGCAGCCCGTTGAGGAACGAGCAGTACTTC.

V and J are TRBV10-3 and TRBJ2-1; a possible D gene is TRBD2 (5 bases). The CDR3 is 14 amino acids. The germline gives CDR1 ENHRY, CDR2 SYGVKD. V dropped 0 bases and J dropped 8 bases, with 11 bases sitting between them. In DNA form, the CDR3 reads TGTGCCATCAGTGAGTCCGGGTTGAGGGATGAGCAGTTCTTC. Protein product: CAISESGLRDEQFF.

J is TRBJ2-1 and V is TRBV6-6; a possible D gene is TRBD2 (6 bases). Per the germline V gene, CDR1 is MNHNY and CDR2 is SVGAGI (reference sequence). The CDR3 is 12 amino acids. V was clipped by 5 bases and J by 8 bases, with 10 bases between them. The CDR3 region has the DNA TGTGCCAGCAGTATAGCGGTGGATGAGCAGTTCTTC. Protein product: CASSIAVDEQFF.

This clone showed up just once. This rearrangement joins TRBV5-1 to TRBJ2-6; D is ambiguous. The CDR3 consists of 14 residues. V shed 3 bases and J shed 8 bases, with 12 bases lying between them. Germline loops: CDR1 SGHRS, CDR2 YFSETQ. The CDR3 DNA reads TGCGCCAGCAGCTCCCCGCCGCGTACCAACGTCCTGACTTTC. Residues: CASSSPPRTNVLTF. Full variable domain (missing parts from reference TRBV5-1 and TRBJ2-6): KAGVTQTPRYLIKTRGQQVTLSCSPISGHRSVSWYQQTPGQGLQFLFEYFSETQRNKGNFPGRFSGRQFSNSRSEMNVSTLELGDSALYLCASSSPPRTNVLTFGAGSRLTVL.